This passage covers 5 T cell receptor beta chains from one sample sequenced in a study of shared clonotypes between healthy human individuals (dated by TCRdb to the early 2020s). The receptor library was made with the immunoSEQ multiplex PCR assay. TCRdb obtained this table from immuneACCESS and retained in-frame rearrangements with V and J assigned. These tables miss some clones; where compared with another copy, unresolved V genes account for less than half of the shortfall, and the remainder is unexplained. Across this sample there are around 2.1 million clones, with approximately 96% seen only once. The ten biggest clones cover approximately 0.13% of the sample. Sequencing input: naive CD4+ T cells sorted from blood. In light of the paper, this sample's cell subset or site label describes: CD45RA+ positively selected. All receptors derive from a man aged 18 to 35 in good health.

V gene TRBV5-1 combines with J gene TRBJ1-1, with unresolved D. Germline CDR1 is SGHRS and CDR2 is YFSETQ. Trimming cost V 1 base and J 4 bases, with 11 bases left between them. This CDR3 has 14 residues. The CDR3 spells CASSLIPWGTEAFF. The CDR3 DNA is TGCGCCAGCAGCTTGATCCCGTGGGGCACTGAAGCTTTCTTT.

This chain uses TRBV7-9 with TRBJ1-2; 10 positions match TRBD1. The CDR3 totals 14 residues. The V and J ends lost 5 bases and 5 bases, in that order; junction bases with no gene match: 5. Germline CDR1 is SEHNR and CDR2 is FQNEAQ (reference sequence). The CDR3 nucleotides are TGTGCCAGCAGCCCGCTGGACAGGGGGTATGGCTACACCTTC. Translation gives CASSPLDRGYGYTF.

Of note for this clone: Other DNA sequences within the sample encode an identical CDR3. The gene calls are TRBV11-2 and TRBJ2-1; TRBD2 is a possible D gene (6 bases). Trimming took 1 base from V and 8 from J, leaving 6 bases between them. This CDR3 has 12 residues. Germline V CDR1 and CDR2: SGHAT, FQNNGV. In DNA form, the CDR3 reads TGTGCCAGCAGCTTAGGCGGGGATGAGCAGTTCTTC. Translating it yields CASSLGGDEQFF.

The rearrangement links TRBV9 to TRBJ1-6; 8 bases map to TRBD1. V was clipped by 3 bases and J by 7 bases; unmatched bases: 0. The CDR3 runs 13 residues. Per germline, CDR1 SGDLS and CDR2 YYNGEE. As DNA, the CDR3 is TGTGCCAGCAGCGGACAGGGGAATTCACCCCTCCACTTT. This gives the protein CASSGQGNSPLHF. Together with reference TRBV9 and TRBJ1-6, the CDR3 gives the full variable domain: DSGVTQTPKHLITATGQRVTLRCSPRSGDLSVYWYQQSLDQGLQFLIQYYNGEERAKGNILERFSAQQFPDLHSELNLSSLELGDSALYFCASSGQGNSPLHFGNGTRLTVT.

The chain is built from TRBV6-6 and TRBJ1-1; D not resolved. The V end lost 4 bases, the J end lost 2 bases, and 11 bases lay between the germline ends. Germline CDR1 MNHNY, CDR2 SVGAGI (reference sequence). There are 14 residues in the CDR3. This chain's CDR3 is CASSSHDGNTEAFF. The CDR3 DNA is TGTGCCAGCAGTTCCCATGACGGAAACACTGAAGCTTTCTTT.